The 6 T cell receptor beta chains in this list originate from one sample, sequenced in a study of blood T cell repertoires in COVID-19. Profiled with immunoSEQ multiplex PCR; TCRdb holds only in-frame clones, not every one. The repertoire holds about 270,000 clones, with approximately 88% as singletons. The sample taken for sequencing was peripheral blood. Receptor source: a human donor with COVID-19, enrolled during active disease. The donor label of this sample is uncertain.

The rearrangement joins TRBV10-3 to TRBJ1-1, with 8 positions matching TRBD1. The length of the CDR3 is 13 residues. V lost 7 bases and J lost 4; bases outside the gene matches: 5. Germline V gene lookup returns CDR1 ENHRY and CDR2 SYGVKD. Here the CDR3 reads CAIISGGGTEAFF. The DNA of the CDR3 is TGTGCCATCATCTCAGGGGGCGGCACTGAAGCTTTCTTT.

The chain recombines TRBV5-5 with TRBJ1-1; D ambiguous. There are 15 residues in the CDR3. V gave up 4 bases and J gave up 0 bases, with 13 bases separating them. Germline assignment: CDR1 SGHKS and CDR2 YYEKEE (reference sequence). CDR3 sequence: CASSHGRVMNTEAFF. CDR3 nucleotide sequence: TGTGCCAGCAGCCACGGGAGAGTGATGAACACTGAAGCTTTCTTT.

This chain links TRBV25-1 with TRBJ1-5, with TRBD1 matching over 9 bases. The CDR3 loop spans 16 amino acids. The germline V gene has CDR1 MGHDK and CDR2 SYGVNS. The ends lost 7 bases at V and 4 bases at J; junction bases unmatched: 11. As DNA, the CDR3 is TGTGCCAGCATACCACAGGGGGCGTCCTCAAATCAGCCCCAGCATTTT. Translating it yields CASIPQGASSNQPQHF. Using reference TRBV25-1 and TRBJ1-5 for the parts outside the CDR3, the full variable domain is EADIYQTPRYLVIGTGKKITLECSQTMGHDKMYWYQQDPGMELHLIHYSYGVNSTEKGDLSSESTVSRIRTEHFPLTLESARPSHTSQYLCASIPQGASSNQPQHFGDGTRLSIL.

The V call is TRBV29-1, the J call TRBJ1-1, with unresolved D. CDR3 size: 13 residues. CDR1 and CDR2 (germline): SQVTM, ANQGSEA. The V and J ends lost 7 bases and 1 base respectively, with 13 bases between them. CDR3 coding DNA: TGCAGCGCGACGGGTTTTACGAACACTGAAGCTTTCTTT. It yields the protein CSATGFTNTEAFF.

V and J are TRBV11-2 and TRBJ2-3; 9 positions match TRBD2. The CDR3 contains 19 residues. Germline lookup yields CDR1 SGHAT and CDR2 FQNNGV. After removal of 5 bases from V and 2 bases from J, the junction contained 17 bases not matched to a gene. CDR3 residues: CASSGQTSGLLSNTDTQYF. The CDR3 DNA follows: TGTGCCAGCAGCGGGCAGACTAGCGGCCTACTCTCCAACACAGATACGCAGTATTTT. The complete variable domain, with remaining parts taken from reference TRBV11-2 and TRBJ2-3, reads EAGVAQSPRYKIIEKRQSVAFWCNPISGHATLYWYQQILGQGPKLLIQFQNNGVVDDSQLPKDRFSAERLKGVDSTLKIQPAKLEDSAVYLCASSGQTSGLLSNTDTQYFGPGTRLTVL.

The CDR3 DNA sequence: TGTGCCTGGAGTGTACAAGGGGGAGGGGCTGGCTACACCTTC. It codes for CAWSVQGGGAGYTF. The chain is built from TRBV30 and TRBJ1-2; D is perhaps TRBD1 (6 bases). V lost 0 bases and J 7 bases, leaving 15 bases between the germline ends. Germline V CDR1 and CDR2: GTSNPN, SVGIG (reference sequence). The CDR3 loop spans 14 amino acids.